Listed below are T cell receptor beta chains from one sample, sequenced in a study of OX40 agonist ivuxolimab in advanced cancers. Measured with immunoSEQ multiplex PCR; TCRdb has only the in-frame clones, and not every one. The sample yields about 61,000 clones, 70% to 90% seen once. The specimen was CD4+ or CD8+ T cells sorted from blood, collected in a trial of the OX40 agonist ivuxolimab. Source of these receptors: an adult with an advanced solid tumor such as melanoma, head and neck, liver or kidney cancer. Both conserved end residues are part of each CDR3. Each record gives: clone size, J gene, V gene, D gene, CDR3 protein, CDR3 DNA. A D gene is named only where the DNA matches it firmly. Only part of the rows carry a size: once, few, many, or a class if the clone is expanded.

clone size: -; J gene: TRBJ2-1; V gene: TRBV9; D gene: TRBD2; CDR3 protein: CASSDRAGPSYNEQFF; CDR3 DNA: TGTGCCAGCAGCGACCGAGCGGGGCCCTCCTACAATGAGCAGTTCTTC
clone size: -; J gene: TRBJ2-7; V gene: TRBV5-1; D gene: -; CDR3 protein: CASSLYRDVSYEQYF; CDR3 DNA: TGCGCCAGCAGCTTGTACAGGGACGTTTCCTACGAGCAGTACTTC
clone size: -; J gene: TRBJ1-5; V gene: TRBV5-8; D gene: -; CDR3 protein: CASSLGAGGEWNQPQHF; CDR3 DNA: TGTGCCAGCAGCTTAGGGGCTGGGGGTGAATGGAATCAGCCCCAGCATTTT
clone size: -; J gene: TRBJ2-7; V gene: TRBV9; D gene: TRBD2; CDR3 protein: CASSVGLAGEQYF; CDR3 DNA: TGTGCCAGCAGCGTAGGACTAGCGGGGGAGCAGTACTTC
clone size: once; J gene: TRBJ2-1; V gene: TRBV19; D gene: -; CDR3 protein: CASSIDRDGGTNEQFF; CDR3 DNA: TGTGCCAGTAGTATAGACCGGGACGGCGGGACCAATGAGCAGTTCTTC
clone size: -; J gene: TRBJ1-2; V gene: TRBV7-2; D gene: -; CDR3 protein: CASSPGGSTGYTF; CDR3 DNA: TGTGCCAGCAGCCCCGGGGGCTCGACGGGCTACACCTTC
clone size: -; J gene: TRBJ1-5; V gene: TRBV7-9; D gene: -; CDR3 protein: CASSLGGQPQHF; CDR3 DNA: TGTGCCAGCAGCTTAGGCGGTCAGCCCCAGCATTTT
clone size: -; J gene: TRBJ1-5; V gene: TRBV7-8; D gene: TRBD1; CDR3 protein: CASSLGTGREPQHF; CDR3 DNA: TGTGCCAGCAGCCTCGGGACAGGGAGGGAGCCCCAGCATTTT
clone size: few; J gene: TRBJ1-1; V gene: TRBV30; D gene: -; CDR3 protein: CAWRRVNTEAFF; CDR3 DNA: TGTGCCTGGAGAAGGGTGAACACTGAAGCTTTCTTT
clone size: -; J gene: TRBJ2-5; V gene: TRBV10-3; D gene: TRBD1; CDR3 protein: CAIRGTTGGIQETQYF; CDR3 DNA: TGTGCCATCAGGGGGACGACAGGGGGGATCCAAGAGACCCAGTACTTC
clone size: -; J gene: TRBJ2-7; V gene: TRBV7-2; D gene: TRBD2; CDR3 protein: CASSLATSASPYEQYF; CDR3 DNA: TGTGCCAGCAGCTTAGCGACTAGCGCCAGTCCCTACGAGCAGTACTTC
clone size: -; J gene: TRBJ2-6; V gene: TRBV2; D gene: -; CDR3 protein: CASKNGGRRTDGANVLTF; CDR3 DNA: TGTGCCAGCAAAAATGGTGGACGGCGGACGGATGGGGCCAACGTCCTGACTTTC
clone size: -; J gene: TRBJ2-7; V gene: TRBV11-3; D gene: -; CDR3 protein: CASSWAYGDSYEQYF; CDR3 DNA: TGTGCCAGCAGTTGGGCCTACGGCGATTCCTACGAGCAGTACTTC
clone size: -; J gene: TRBJ1-2; V gene: TRBV30; D gene: TRBD1; CDR3 protein: CAWSTGGNYGYTF; CDR3 DNA: TGTGCCTGGAGTACAGGGGGCAACTATGGCTACACCTTC
clone size: -; J gene: TRBJ1-1; V gene: TRBV19; D gene: -; CDR3 protein: CASSFDSLRTEAFF; CDR3 DNA: TGTGCCAGTAGTTTTGACAGCTTGAGGACTGAAGCTTTCTTT
clone size: -; J gene: TRBJ1-1; V gene: TRBV6-1; D gene: TRBD1; CDR3 protein: CASSGIQGVNTEAFF; CDR3 DNA: TGTGCCAGCAGTGGTATACAGGGGGTTAACACTGAAGCTTTCTTT
clone size: -; J gene: TRBJ1-2; V gene: TRBV7-9; D gene: -; CDR3 protein: CASSLVSRDGYTF; CDR3 DNA: TGTGCCAGCAGCTTAGTTAGCCGGGATGGCTACACCTTC
clone size: once; J gene: TRBJ1-6; V gene: TRBV5-1; D gene: TRBD1; CDR3 protein: CASSLRGWDSSYNSPLHF; CDR3 DNA: TGCGCCAGCTCCCTAAGGGGATGGGACAGCTCCTATAATTCACCCCTCCACTTT
clone size: once; J gene: TRBJ2-7; V gene: TRBV6-6; D gene: -; CDR3 protein: CASSLSGAYEQYF; CDR3 DNA: TGTGCCAGCAGTTTATCAGGTGCCTACGAGCAGTACTTC
clone size: once; J gene: TRBJ2-2; V gene: TRBV10-3; D gene: -; CDR3 protein: CAIRLSGGGTGELFF; CDR3 DNA: TGTGCCATCAGGCTAAGTGGTGGGGGAACCGGGGAGCTGTTTTTT
clone size: -; J gene: TRBJ1-2; V gene: TRBV6-5; D gene: -; CDR3 protein: CASSYSVPKSYTF; CDR3 DNA: TGTGCCAGCAGTTACTCGGTTCCCAAATCCTACACCTTC
clone size: -; J gene: TRBJ1-3; V gene: TRBV10-2; D gene: -; CDR3 protein: CATRDGSGNTIYF; CDR3 DNA: TGCGCCACCCGGGACGGCTCTGGAAACACCATATATTTT
clone size: -; J gene: TRBJ2-7; V gene: TRBV27; D gene: TRBD1; CDR3 protein: CASSTPGQGYEQYF; CDR3 DNA: TGTGCCAGCAGTACCCCGGGACAGGGCTACGAGCAGTACTTC
clone size: once; J gene: TRBJ2-2; V gene: TRBV6-5; D gene: TRBD1; CDR3 protein: CASSPTGIPGELFF; CDR3 DNA: TGTGCCAGCAGTCCGACAGGGATCCCCGGGGAGCTGTTTTTT
clone size: -; J gene: TRBJ1-1; V gene: TRBV5-1; D gene: -; CDR3 protein: CASSTIPSNTEAFF; CDR3 DNA: TGCGCCAGCAGCACCATCCCCTCTAACACTGAAGCTTTCTTT
clone size: -; J gene: TRBJ2-5; V gene: TRBV20-1; D gene: -; CDR3 protein: CSARDETQYF; CDR3 DNA: TGCAGTGCTAGAGACGAGACCCAGTACTTC
clone size: -; J gene: TRBJ2-4; V gene: TRBV7-2; D gene: -; CDR3 protein: CASSFRQPSMVSKNIQYF; CDR3 DNA: TGTGCCAGCAGCTTCAGACAACCTTCTATGGTGTCCAAAAACATTCAGTACTTC
clone size: -; J gene: TRBJ2-1; V gene: TRBV7-9; D gene: TRBD2; CDR3 protein: CASSLLGRGGPYNEQFF; CDR3 DNA: TGTGCCAGCAGCTTACTGGGTCGGGGGGGGCCCTACAATGAGCAGTTCTTC
clone size: -; J gene: TRBJ1-3; V gene: TRBV30; D gene: -; CDR3 protein: CAWNVVSGNTIYF; CDR3 DNA: TGTGCCTGGAATGTCGTCTCTGGAAACACCATATATTTT
clone size: -; J gene: TRBJ2-7; V gene: TRBV7-8; D gene: -; CDR3 protein: CASSLPGAGPYEQYF; CDR3 DNA: TGTGCCAGCAGCTTACCCGGAGCCGGGCCCTACGAGCAGTACTTC
clone size: -; J gene: TRBJ2-7; V gene: TRBV18; D gene: -; CDR3 protein: CASSPQAGGQGTEQYF; CDR3 DNA: TGTGCCAGCTCCCCCCAAGCGGGGGGACAGGGGACCGAGCAGTACTTC
clone size: -; J gene: TRBJ2-5; V gene: TRBV5-1; D gene: TRBD1; CDR3 protein: CASRSRGQETQYF; CDR3 DNA: TGCGCCAGCCGGAGCAGGGGGCAAGAGACCCAGTACTTC
clone size: -; J gene: TRBJ1-5; V gene: TRBV5-4; D gene: -; CDR3 protein: CASSRAGQLNQPQHF; CDR3 DNA: TGTGCCAGCAGCAGGGCCGGACAGCTCAATCAGCCCCAGCATTTT
clone size: -; J gene: TRBJ2-1; V gene: TRBV27; D gene: TRBD2; CDR3 protein: CASSPGTSGGSYNEQFF; CDR3 DNA: TGTGCCAGCAGTCCCGGGACTAGCGGGGGCTCCTACAATGAGCAGTTCTTC
clone size: -; J gene: TRBJ1-2; V gene: TRBV19; D gene: -; CDR3 protein: CASRGEGMEGYTF; CDR3 DNA: TGTGCCAGCCGGGGGGAGGGGATGGAGGGCTACACCTTC
clone size: -; J gene: TRBJ2-7; V gene: TRBV5-1; D gene: TRBD2; CDR3 protein: CASSGLGLAVFSSYEQYF; CDR3 DNA: TGCGCCAGCAGCGGCCTGGGACTAGCGGTCTTTTCCTCCTACGAGCAGTACTTC
clone size: -; J gene: TRBJ1-1; V gene: TRBV11-3; D gene: -; CDR3 protein: CASSTAGNTEAFF; CDR3 DNA: TGTGCCAGCAGCACCGCCGGGAACACTGAAGCTTTCTTT
clone size: -; J gene: TRBJ2-1; V gene: TRBV10-3; D gene: -; CDR3 protein: CAIGGSEQFF; CDR3 DNA: TGTGCCATCGGAGGGAGCGAGCAGTTCTTC
clone size: -; J gene: TRBJ2-7; V gene: TRBV25-1; D gene: -; CDR3 protein: CASSAKDKGYEQYF; CDR3 DNA: TGTGCCAGCAGTGCCAAGGACAAAGGCTACGAGCAGTACTTC
clone size: -; J gene: TRBJ1-1; V gene: TRBV2; D gene: -; CDR3 protein: CASSGMGSMNTEAFF; CDR3 DNA: TGTGCCAGCTCCGGCATGGGCAGCATGAACACTGAAGCTTTCTTT
clone size: -; J gene: TRBJ2-7; V gene: TRBV6-6; D gene: -; CDR3 protein: CASSPGGYEQYF; CDR3 DNA: TGTGCCAGCAGTCCTGGAGGGTACGAGCAGTACTTC
clone size: -; J gene: TRBJ2-7; V gene: TRBV5-8; D gene: -; CDR3 protein: CASSVGQFYEQYF; CDR3 DNA: TGTGCCAGCAGCGTCGGACAGTTCTACGAGCAGTACTTC
clone size: -; J gene: TRBJ2-7; V gene: TRBV27; D gene: TRBD2; CDR3 protein: CASSLIAGGTGYEQYF; CDR3 DNA: TGTGCCAGCAGCCTAATAGCGGGGGGGACGGGCTACGAGCAGTACTTC